One and the same sample provided the 7 T cell receptor beta chains below, sequenced in a study of T cells after yellow fever vaccination. TCRdb reprocessed the 5' RACE reads with MiXCR, giving one entry per CDR3 protein. Of about 220,000 distinct CDR3 sequences listed, 3% to 3.5% were seen once; the top ten hold roughly 3%. This material consisted of CD4+ T cells sorted from PBMCs, taken 10 days after the yellow fever booster vaccination. The receptor set was obtained from a man between 18 and 35 years old who received the YFV17D yellow fever vaccine.

This clonotype was detected ten times or more. The chain carries TRBV9 and TRBJ2-6; no clear D gene. From germline, CDR1 is SGDLS and CDR2 YYNGEE. Trimming took off 2 bases at V and 0 bases at J, with 6 bases between the two ends. This CDR3 has 15 residues. The CDR3 loop is CASSVGSSGANVLTF. DNA for the CDR3: TGTGCCAGCAGCGTTGGCTCCTCTGGGGCCAACGTCCTGACTTTC. Together with reference TRBV9 and TRBJ2-6, the CDR3 gives the full variable domain: DSGVTQTPKHLITATGQRVTLRCSPRSGDLSVYWYQQSLDQGLQFLIQYYNGEERAKGNILERFSAQQFPDLHSELNLSSLELGDSALYFCASSVGSSGANVLTFGAGSRLTVL.

This clonotype was recorded many times. V gene TRBV14 combines with J gene TRBJ2-7; 7 positions agree with TRBD1. V lost 4 bases, J lost 3 bases, and 6 bases stayed unmatched. This CDR3 spans 14 amino acids. Germline CDR1 is SGHDN and CDR2 is FVKESK. The CDR3, as DNA: TGTGCCAGCAGCCTCTCCTCAGGGGGCTACGAGCAGTACGTC. This gives the protein CASSLSSGGYEQYV.

The table lists this clonotype with many counts. The chain uses TRBV5-1 and TRBJ2-7; 7 nucleotides agree with TRBD1. V shed 0 bases, J shed 3 bases, and the junction held 0 bases outside the gene matches. Germline V gene data show CDR1 as SGHRS and CDR2 as YFSETQ. The CDR3 totals 13 residues. The CDR3 DNA is TGCGCCAGCAGCTTGGGGACAGGCTACGAGCAGTACTTC. This gives the protein CASSLGTGYEQYF.

This chain connects TRBV5-1 to TRBJ2-1; D unresolved. The CDR3 loop spans 14 amino acids. Germline V gene lookup returns CDR1 SGHRS and CDR2 YFSETQ. Trimming took 5 bases from V and 2 from J, leaving 11 bases between them. The CDR3 is CASSLAPPYNEQFF. The CDR3 nucleotides read TGCGCCAGCAGTCTGGCTCCTCCCTACAATGAGCAGTTCTTC.

This clonotype was observed at least ten times. V and J are TRBV4-3 and TRBJ1-5, with D possibly TRBD1 on 5 matching bases. The CDR3 totals 17 residues. V was clipped by 0 bases and J by 4 bases, with 16 bases between them. CDR1 and CDR2 (germline): LGHNA, YSLEER. The CDR3 spells CASSQDSLGQRNQPQHF. CDR3 coding DNA: TGCGCCAGCAGCCAAGATTCGTTGGGGCAGCGGAATCAGCCCCAGCATTTT.

This clonotype was seen ten or more times. The CDR3 nucleotides are TGCGCCAGCACTCTGAGGCCGAACACTGAAGCTTTCTTT. It translates to CASTLRPNTEAFF. V is TRBV5-1 and J is TRBJ1-1; D is uncertain. From germline, CDR1 is SGHRS and CDR2 YFSETQ. The CDR3 length is 13 residues. Trimming stripped 6 bases from V and 1 base from J, with 10 bases between.

This clonotype showed up just a few times. This rearrangement joins TRBV12-3 or TRBV12-4 to TRBJ2-4, with 7 positions matching TRBD2. With 3 bases clipped from V and 1 base from J, the junction kept 3 bases outside the gene matches. The CDR3 has 15 amino acids. In nucleotides, the CDR3 is TGTGCCAGCAGTTTGTGGGAGGGGGCCAAAAACATTCAGTACTTC. This gives the protein CASSLWEGAKNIQYF.